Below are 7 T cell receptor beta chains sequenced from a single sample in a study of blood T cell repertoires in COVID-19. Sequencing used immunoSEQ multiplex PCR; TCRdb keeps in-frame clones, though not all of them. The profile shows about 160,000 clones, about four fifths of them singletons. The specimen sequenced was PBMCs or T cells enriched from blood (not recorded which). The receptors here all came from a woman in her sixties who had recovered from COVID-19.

In nucleotides, the CDR3 is TGTGCCAGCAGCCTTGCGACTAGCGGGGGTCAAGAGACCCAGTACTTC. This translates into CASSLATSGGQETQYF. This chain connects TRBV27 to TRBJ2-5, with 12 bases that match TRBD2. This CDR3 comprises 16 residues. CDR1 and CDR2 (germline): MNHEY, SMNVEV (reference sequence). V lost 6 bases to trimming and J lost 2 bases; unmatched junction nucleotides: 7.

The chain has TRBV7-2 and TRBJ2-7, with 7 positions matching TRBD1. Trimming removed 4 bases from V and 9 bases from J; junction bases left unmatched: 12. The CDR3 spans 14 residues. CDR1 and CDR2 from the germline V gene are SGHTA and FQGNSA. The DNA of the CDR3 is TGTGCCAGCAGCTCCTCCGGGACAGCGATCGGGCAGTACTTC. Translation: CASSSSGTAIGQYF.

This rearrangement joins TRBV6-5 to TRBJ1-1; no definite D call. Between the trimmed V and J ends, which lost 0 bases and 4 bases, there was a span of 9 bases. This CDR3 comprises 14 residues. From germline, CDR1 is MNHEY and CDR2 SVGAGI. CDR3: CASSYSFRSTEAFF. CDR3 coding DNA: TGTGCCAGCAGTTACTCCTTCCGTTCCACTGAAGCTTTCTTT.

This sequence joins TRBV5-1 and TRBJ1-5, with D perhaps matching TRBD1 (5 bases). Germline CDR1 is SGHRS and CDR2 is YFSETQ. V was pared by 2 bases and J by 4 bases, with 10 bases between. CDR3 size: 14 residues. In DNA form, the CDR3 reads TGCGCCAGCAGCTTAGAGGGACTTAATCAGCCCCAGCATTTT. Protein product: CASSLEGLNQPQHF.

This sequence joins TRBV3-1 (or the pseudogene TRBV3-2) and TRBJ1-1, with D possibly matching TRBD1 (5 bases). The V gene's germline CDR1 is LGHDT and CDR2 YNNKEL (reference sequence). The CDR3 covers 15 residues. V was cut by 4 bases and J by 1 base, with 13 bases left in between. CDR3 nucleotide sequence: TGTGCCAGCAGCCCTTTCATCCAGGGGAACACTGAAGCTTTCTTT. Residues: CASSPFIQGNTEAFF.

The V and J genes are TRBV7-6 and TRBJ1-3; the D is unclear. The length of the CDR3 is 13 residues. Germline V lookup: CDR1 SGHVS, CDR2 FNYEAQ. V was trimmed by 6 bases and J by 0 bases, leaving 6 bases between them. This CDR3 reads CASRMSSGNTIYF. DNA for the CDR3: TGTGCCAGCAGAATGAGCTCTGGAAACACCATATATTTT.

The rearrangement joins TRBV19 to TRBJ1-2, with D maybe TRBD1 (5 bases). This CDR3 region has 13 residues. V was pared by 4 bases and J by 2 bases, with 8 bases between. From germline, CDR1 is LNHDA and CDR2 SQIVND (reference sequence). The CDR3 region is CASSNAGNYGYTF. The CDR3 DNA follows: TGTGCCAGTAGTAACGCAGGGAACTATGGCTACACCTTC.